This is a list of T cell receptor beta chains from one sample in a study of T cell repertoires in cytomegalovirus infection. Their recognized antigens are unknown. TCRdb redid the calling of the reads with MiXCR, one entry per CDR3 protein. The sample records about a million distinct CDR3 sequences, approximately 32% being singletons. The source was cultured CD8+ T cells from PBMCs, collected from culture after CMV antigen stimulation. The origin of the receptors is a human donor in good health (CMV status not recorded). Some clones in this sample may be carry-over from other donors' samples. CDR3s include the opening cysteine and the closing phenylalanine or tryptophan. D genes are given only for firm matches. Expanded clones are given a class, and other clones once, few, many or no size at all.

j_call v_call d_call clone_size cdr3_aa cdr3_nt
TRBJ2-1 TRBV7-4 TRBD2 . CASSLVAGEGNEQFF TGTGCCAGCAGCTTAGTAGCGGGGGAGGGTAATGAGCAGTTCTTC
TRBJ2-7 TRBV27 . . CASSLGCEQYF TGTGCCAGCAGTCTCGGATGCGAGCAGTACTTC
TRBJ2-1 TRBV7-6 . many CASSLGWLESYNEQFF TGTGCCAGCAGCCTGGGTTGGCTAGAGTCCTACAATGAGCAGTTCTTC
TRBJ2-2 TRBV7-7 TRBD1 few CASSPGTVSWELFF TGTGCTAGCAGCCCAGGGACAGTCAGTTGGGAGCTGTTTTTT
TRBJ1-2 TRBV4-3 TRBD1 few CASSQSDRGGGYTF TGCGCCAGCAGCCAATCGGACAGGGGAGGTGGCTACACCTTC
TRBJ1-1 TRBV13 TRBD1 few CASCKGAGTEAFF TGTGCCAGCTGTAAGGGGGCAGGGACTGAAGCTTTCTTT
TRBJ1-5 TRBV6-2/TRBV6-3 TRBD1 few CASSYSIGQGTKAQQPQHF TGTGCCAGCAGTTACTCCATAGGACAGGGGACAAAGGCACAACAGCCCCAGCATTTT
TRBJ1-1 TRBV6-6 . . CASNRRGTEAFF TGTGCCAGCAATCGCAGGGGTACTGAAGCTTTCTTT
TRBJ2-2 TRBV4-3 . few CASSQAPLTGELFF TGCGCCAGCAGCCAAGCTCCGCTAACCGGGGAGCTGTTTTTT
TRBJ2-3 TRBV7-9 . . CASSPPTRGGLNTQYF TGTGCCAGCAGCCCCCCGACTAGAGGGGGTTTGAATACGCAGTATTTT
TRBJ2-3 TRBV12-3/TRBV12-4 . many CASTGDTQYF TGTGCCAGCACGGGAGATACGCAGTATTTT
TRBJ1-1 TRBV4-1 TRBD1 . CASSVRDRGVGAEAFF TGCGCCAGCAGCGTCCGGGACAGGGGTGTGGGAGCTGAAGCTTTCTTT
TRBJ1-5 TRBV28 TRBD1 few CASSLFSGGNNQPQHF TGTGCCAGCAGTTTATTCTCAGGGGGGAACAATCAGCCCCAGCATTTT
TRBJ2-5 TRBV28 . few CASSLGASEQETQYF TGTGCCAGCAGTTTAGGGGCTTCGGAACAAGAGACCCAGTACTTC
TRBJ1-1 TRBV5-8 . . CASSHAGGRYGTEAFF TGTGCCAGCAGCCACGCGGGGGGGCGATACGGCACTGAAGCTTTCTTT
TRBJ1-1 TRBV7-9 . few CASRLPGNTEAFF TGTGCCAGCCGCTTACCGGGGAACACTGAAGCTTTCTTT
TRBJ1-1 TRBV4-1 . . CASSQEVGLGTEAFF TGCGCCAGCAGCCAAGAAGTCGGGCTAGGCACTGAAGCTTTCTTT